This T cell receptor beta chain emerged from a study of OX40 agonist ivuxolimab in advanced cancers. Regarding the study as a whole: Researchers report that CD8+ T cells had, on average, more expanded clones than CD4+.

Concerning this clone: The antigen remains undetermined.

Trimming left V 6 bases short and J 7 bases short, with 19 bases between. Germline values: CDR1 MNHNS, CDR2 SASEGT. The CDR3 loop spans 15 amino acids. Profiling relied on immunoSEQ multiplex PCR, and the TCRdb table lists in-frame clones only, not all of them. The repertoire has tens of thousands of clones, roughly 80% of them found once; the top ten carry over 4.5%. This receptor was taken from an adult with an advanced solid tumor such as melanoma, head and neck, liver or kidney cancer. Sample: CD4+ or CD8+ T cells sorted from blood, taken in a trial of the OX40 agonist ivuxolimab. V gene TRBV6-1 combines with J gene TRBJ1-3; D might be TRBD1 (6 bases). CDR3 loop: CASSAISRGRNTIYF. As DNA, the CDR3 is TGTGCCAGCAGCGCCATCAGCAGGGGTAGGAACACCATATATTTT.